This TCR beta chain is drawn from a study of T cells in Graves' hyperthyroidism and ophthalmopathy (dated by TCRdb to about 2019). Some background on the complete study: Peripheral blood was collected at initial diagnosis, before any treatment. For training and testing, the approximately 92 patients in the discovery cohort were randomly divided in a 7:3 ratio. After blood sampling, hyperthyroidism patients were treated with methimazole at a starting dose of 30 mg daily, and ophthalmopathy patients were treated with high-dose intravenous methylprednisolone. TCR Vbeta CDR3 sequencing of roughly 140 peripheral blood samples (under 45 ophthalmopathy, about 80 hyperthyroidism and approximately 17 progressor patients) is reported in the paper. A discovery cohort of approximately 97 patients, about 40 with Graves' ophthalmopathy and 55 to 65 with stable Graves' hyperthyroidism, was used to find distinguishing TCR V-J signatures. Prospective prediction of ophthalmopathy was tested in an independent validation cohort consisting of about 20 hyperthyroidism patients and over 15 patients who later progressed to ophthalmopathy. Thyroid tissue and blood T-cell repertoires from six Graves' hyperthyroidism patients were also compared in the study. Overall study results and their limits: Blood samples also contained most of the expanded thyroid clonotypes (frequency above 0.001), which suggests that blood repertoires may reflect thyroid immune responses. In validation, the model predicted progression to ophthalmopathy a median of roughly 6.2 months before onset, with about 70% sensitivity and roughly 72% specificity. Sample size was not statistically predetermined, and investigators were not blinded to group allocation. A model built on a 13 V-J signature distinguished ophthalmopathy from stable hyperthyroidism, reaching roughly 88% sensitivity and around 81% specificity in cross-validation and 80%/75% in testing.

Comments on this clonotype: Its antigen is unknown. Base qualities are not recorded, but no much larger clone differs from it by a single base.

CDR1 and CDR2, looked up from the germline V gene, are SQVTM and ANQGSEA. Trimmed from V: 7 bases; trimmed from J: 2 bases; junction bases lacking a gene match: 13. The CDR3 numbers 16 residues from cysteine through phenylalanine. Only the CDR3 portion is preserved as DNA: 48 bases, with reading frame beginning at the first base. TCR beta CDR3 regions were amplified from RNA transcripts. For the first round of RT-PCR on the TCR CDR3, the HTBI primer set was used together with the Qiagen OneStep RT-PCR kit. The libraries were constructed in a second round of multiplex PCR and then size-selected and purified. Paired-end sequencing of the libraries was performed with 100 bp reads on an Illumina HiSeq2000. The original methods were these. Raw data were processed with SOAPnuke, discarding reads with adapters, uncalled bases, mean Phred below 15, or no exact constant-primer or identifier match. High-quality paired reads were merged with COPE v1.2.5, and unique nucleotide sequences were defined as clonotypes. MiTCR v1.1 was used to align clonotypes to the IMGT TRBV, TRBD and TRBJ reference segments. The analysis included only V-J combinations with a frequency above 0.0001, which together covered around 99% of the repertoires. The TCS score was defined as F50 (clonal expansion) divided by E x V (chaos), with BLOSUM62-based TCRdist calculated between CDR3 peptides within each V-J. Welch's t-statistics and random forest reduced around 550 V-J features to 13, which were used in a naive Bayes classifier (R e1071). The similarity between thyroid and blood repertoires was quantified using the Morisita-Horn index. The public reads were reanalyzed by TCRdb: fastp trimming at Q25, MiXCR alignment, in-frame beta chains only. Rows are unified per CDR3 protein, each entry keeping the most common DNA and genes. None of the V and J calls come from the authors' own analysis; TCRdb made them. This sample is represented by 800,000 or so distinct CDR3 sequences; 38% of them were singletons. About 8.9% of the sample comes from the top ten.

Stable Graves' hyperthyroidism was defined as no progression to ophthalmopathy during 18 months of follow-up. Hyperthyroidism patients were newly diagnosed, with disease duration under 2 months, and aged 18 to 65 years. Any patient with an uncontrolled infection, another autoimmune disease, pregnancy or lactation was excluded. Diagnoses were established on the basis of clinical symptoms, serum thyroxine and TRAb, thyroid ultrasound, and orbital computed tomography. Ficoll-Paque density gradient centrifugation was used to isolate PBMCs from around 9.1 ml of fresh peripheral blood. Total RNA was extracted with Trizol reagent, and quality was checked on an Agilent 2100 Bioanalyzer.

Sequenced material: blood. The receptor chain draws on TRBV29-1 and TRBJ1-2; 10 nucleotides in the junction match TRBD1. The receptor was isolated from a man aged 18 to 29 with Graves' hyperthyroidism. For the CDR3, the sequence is CSAWGDRGALNYGYTF. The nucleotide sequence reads TGCAGCGCGTGGGGGGACAGGGGTGCTTTGAACTATGGCTACACCTTC. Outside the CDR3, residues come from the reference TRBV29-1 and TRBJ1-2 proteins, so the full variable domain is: SAVISQKPSRDICQRGTSLTIQCQVDSQVTMMFWYRQQPGQSLTLIATANQGSEATYESGFVIDKFPISRPNLTFSTLTVSNMSPEDSSIYLCSAWGDRGALNYGYTFGSGTRLTVV.